Listed here is a single T cell receptor (beta chain). This CDR3 region has 14 residues. Germline trimming cut 4 bases from V and 7 bases from J; bases unmatched to any gene: 8. CDR1 MDHEN and CDR2 SYDVKM come from the germline V gene. As handled by the study authors: Estimated nucleated cell counts came from reference gene primer amplification. Only in-frame clones appear in the TCRdb table, and some are missing; sequencing was by immunoSEQ multiplex PCR. V, J and clone size derive from that table, while D and trimming were established from the DNA sequence. This sample has about 300,000 clones, with 86% found just once. This sample was taken from a study of blood T cell repertoires in COVID-19.

This chain links TRBV28 with TRBJ2-7; 9 bases align to TRBD2. The receptor was derived from a young woman who had recovered from COVID-19. Material: PBMCs or T cells enriched from blood (not recorded which). CDR3 sequence: CASSYAGGPREQYF. The CDR3 DNA follows: TGTGCCAGCAGTTATGCGGGAGGGCCGCGGGAGCAGTACTTC.